The present TCR beta chain was sequenced within a study of T-cell memory formation after mild COVID-19. Study-level points and caveats: The study detected some responding clones in pre-infection memory, suggesting cross-reactive memory joined. Clones that contracted from day 15 to 85 were balanced CD4/CD8, while later expanders leaned CD4+.

Germline V gene sequence: CDR1 LNHDA, CDR2 SQIVND (reference sequence). The V gene lost 3 bases and the J gene lost 2 bases, with 8 bases spanning the gap. CDR3 length: 13 amino acids. A single record per CDR3 protein comes from TCRdb applying MiXCR to the 5' RACE reads. This repertoire shows about 470,000 distinct CDR3 sequences, approximately 23% found once; its top ten account for under 15%. Comment on this clonotype: Its target is unknown.

This clonotype was sampled from an adult woman who had mild COVID-19 (a few samples of this study predate the infection). Cell type and time point are not known. This rearrangement joins TRBV19 to TRBJ2-7; TRBD1 is a possible D gene (6 bases). Sequencing was carried out using PBMCs or a T cell subset sorted from them (not recorded which). The CDR3 sequence: CASSMHRAYEQYF. CDR3 coding DNA: TGTGCCAGTAGTATGCACAGGGCCTACGAGCAGTACTTC.